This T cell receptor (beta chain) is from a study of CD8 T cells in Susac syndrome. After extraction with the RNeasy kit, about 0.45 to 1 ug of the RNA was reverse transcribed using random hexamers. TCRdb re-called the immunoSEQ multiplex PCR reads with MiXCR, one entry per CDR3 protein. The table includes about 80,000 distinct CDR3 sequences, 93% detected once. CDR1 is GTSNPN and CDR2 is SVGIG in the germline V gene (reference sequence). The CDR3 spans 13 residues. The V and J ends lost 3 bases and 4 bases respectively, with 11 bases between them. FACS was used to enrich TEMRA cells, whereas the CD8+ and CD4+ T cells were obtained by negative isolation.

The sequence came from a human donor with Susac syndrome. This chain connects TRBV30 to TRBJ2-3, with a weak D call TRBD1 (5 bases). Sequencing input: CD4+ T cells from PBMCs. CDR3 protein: CAWRPTGPDTQYF. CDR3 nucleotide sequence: TGTGCCTGGAGACCAACAGGTCCAGATACGCAGTATTTT.